Following are 20 T cell receptor beta chains from one sample sequenced in a study of T cells in Graves' hyperthyroidism and ophthalmopathy. TCR beta CDR3 regions were amplified from RNA transcripts. A first-round RT-PCR of the TCR CDR3 used the HTBI primer set. TCRdb recomputed calls from the multiplex PCR reads with MiXCR, one row per CDR3 protein. The sample gives 540,000 or so distinct CDR3 sequences, under 60% of which show up once; roughly 19% is in the top ten. Sequencing used peripheral blood or thyroid tissue (not recorded which). The source of these receptors is an adult woman with Graves' disease, either hyperthyroidism or ophthalmopathy (not recorded which).

The table lists this clonotype with many counts. The J gene is TRBJ2-7, the V gene TRBV12-3 or TRBV12-4; D gene uncertain. This CDR3 is built from 14 residues. V lost 7 bases to trimming and J lost 3 bases, with 16 bases between them. The CDR3 region is CASNLAGRGYEQYF. DNA for the CDR3: TGTGCCAGCAATCTGGCAGGCCGCGGCTACGAGCAGTACTTC.

The CDR3 here is CASSLNSWTGGAFF. Written as DNA, the CDR3 is TGTGCCAGCAGCTTGAACTCTTGGACAGGTGGAGCTTTCTTT. V is TRBV13 and J is TRBJ1-1; TRBD1 matches 7 bases. The CDR3 totals 14 residues. J gave up 10 bases and V 3 bases, and 11 bases lay outside the gene matches. From germline, CDR1 is PRHDT and CDR2 FYEKMQ (reference sequence).

The J gene is TRBJ1-2, the V gene TRBV24-1; no firm D call. The CDR3 loop spans 13 amino acids. In germline, CDR1 is KGHDR, CDR2 SFDVKD. V was cut by 4 bases and J by 7 bases, with 12 bases left in between. Here the CDR3 reads CATSDTGTLGYTF. CDR3 bases: TGTGCCACCAGTGACACGGGAACGCTTGGCTACACCTTC.

The chain couples TRBV13 to TRBJ2-5, with D tentatively TRBD2 (5 bases). This CDR3 region has 16 residues. Germline V gene sequence: CDR1 PRHDT, CDR2 FYEKMQ (reference sequence). V was shortened by 5 bases and J by 5 bases, with 21 bases between the two germline ends. CDR3 region: CASSLGRNTGEETQYF. The DNA of the CDR3 is TGTGCCAGCAGCCTCGGACGGAACACCGGGGAGGAGACCCAGTACTTC.

The chain has TRBV7-6 and TRBJ1-5; no firm D call. The germline V gene encodes CDR1 SGHVS and CDR2 FNYEAQ. Between the trimmed V and J ends, which lost 5 bases and 11 bases, there was a span of 16 bases. This CDR3 is 13 amino acids long. CDR3 in amino acids: CASSPRDRETQHF. The CDR3 DNA follows: TGTGCCAGCAGCCCACGGGATCGGGAGACCCAGCATTTT.

This clonotype was recorded a few times. The gene calls are TRBV3-1 and TRBJ1-2, with 9 bases lining up with TRBD1. The CDR3 is made up of 14 amino acids. Germline-derived CDR1 and CDR2 are LGHDT and YNNKEL (reference sequence). J gave up 9 bases and V 6 bases, and 11 bases lay outside the gene matches. The CDR3 DNA follows: TGTGCCAGCAGAAAGAGCCAGGGACAGGGAAGCTACACCTTC. This translates into CASRKSQGQGSYTF.

This clonotype was picked up many times. This chain links TRBV10-3 with TRBJ2-7; TRBD2 might be the D (5 bases). CDR3 size: 11 residues. V lost 10 bases, J lost 4 bases, and 11 bases lay in between. Per the germline V gene, CDR1 is ENHRY and CDR2 is SYGVKD. The CDR3 reads CATGTGYEQYF. CDR3 sequence (DNA): TGTGCCACCGGTACGGGGTACGAGCAGTACTTC.

The chain carries TRBV12-3 or TRBV12-4 and TRBJ1-2, with a tentative D call TRBD1 (6 bases). Between the trimmed V and J ends, which lost 2 bases and 8 bases, there was a span of 12 bases. The CDR3 has 13 amino acids. The CDR3 loop is CASSLSAGVGYTF. DNA of the CDR3: TGTGCCAGCAGTTTAAGTGCAGGGGTAGGCTACACCTTC.

This rearrangement joins TRBV10-3 to TRBJ1-3; D uncertain. The CDR3 covers 14 residues. Germline CDR1 and CDR2: ENHRY and SYGVKD. With 7 bases removed from V and 0 bases from J, the gap between germline ends came to 10 bases. The CDR3 DNA reads TGTGCCATCATGGCGCCGTTCTCTGGAAACACCATATATTTT. Translated: CAIMAPFSGNTIYF.

This clonotype has just one count. The gene calls are TRBV7-3 and TRBJ1-1; maybe TRBD1 (5 bases). Between the trimmed V and J ends, which lost 2 bases and 4 bases, there was a span of 11 bases. From germline, CDR1 is SGHTA and CDR2 FQGTGA. There are 14 residues in the CDR3. The CDR3 reads CASSLHGGVTEAFF. CDR3 nucleotide sequence: TGTGCCAGCAGCTTACATGGGGGGGTCACTGAAGCTTTCTTT.

This clonotype was detected ten times or more. The genes are TRBV15 and TRBJ1-1; perhaps TRBD1 as D (6 bases). Trimming pared 10 bases from V and 1 base from J, leaving 10 bases between. The CDR3 spans 12 residues. CDR1 and CDR2 (germline): LNHNV, YYDKDF (reference sequence). Written as DNA, the CDR3 is TGTGCCAGCGGACAGAAGAACACTGAAGCTTTCTTT. This translates into CASGQKNTEAFF.

This clonotype was seen repeatedly, ten times or more. This sequence joins TRBV5-4 and TRBJ2-5; the D gene is possibly TRBD1 (6 bases). From germline, CDR1 is SGHNT and CDR2 YYREEE (reference sequence). V was cut by 3 bases and J by 3 bases, with 15 bases left in between. This CDR3 region has 15 residues. The CDR3 coding sequence is TGTGCCAGCAGCTCGGGACCGACAGGAAAAGAGACCCAGTACTTC. Residues: CASSSGPTGKETQYF.

About this clonotype: It may be a read error: a sequence one base away is much more abundant. V is TRBV30 and J is TRBJ1-2, with D possibly being TRBD1 (6 bases). The CDR3 has 13 residues. Germline CDR1 and CDR2: GTSNPN and SVGIG (reference sequence). Trimming removed 0 bases at V and 8 bases at J, with 13 bases between. The CDR3 DNA sequence: TGTGCCTGGAGTGTACCAGGGGCGCAAGGCTACACCTTC. Protein: CAWSVPGAQGYTF.

J is TRBJ2-7 and V is TRBV11-2; 9 bases line up with TRBD2. The J segment lost 6 bases and the V segment lost 0 bases, leaving 9 bases of the junction unmatched. The CDR3 is 16 residues long. The germline CDR1 and CDR2 sequences are SGHAT and FQNNGV. The CDR3 sequence is CASSLDLAGGPAEQYF. CDR3 nucleotide sequence: TGTGCCAGCAGCTTAGATTTGGCGGGAGGGCCTGCCGAGCAGTACTTC.

The chain has TRBV29-1 and TRBJ1-2, with unresolved D. This CDR3 contains 11 residues. Trimming stripped 8 bases from V and 4 bases from J, with 11 bases between. The germline gives CDR1 SQVTM, CDR2 ANQGSEA. The DNA for the CDR3 is TGCAGCTTGGACCAAAGCTATGGCTACACCTTC. It translates to CSLDQSYGYTF.

This clonotype was seen ten or more times. The chain recombines TRBV6-1 with TRBJ2-5, with TRBD2 matching over 10 bases. V dropped 7 bases and J dropped 1; count of bases not matched to a gene: 9. The CDR3 runs to 16 residues. Germline CDR1 is MNHNS and CDR2 is SASEGT. CDR3 amino acids: CASTRTSGDLQETQYF. CDR3 sequence (DNA): TGTGCCAGCACCCGGACTAGCGGAGACCTCCAAGAGACCCAGTACTTC.

The count of this clonotype is one. The chain joins TRBV10-3 to TRBJ1-1; the match to TRBD1 covers 8 bases. The CDR3 is 12 residues long. The trim removed 11 bases at V and 10 bases at J, leaving 12 bases unmatched. Germline V lookup: CDR1 ENHRY, CDR2 SYGVKD. This chain's CDR3 is CASRPGQESAFF. The CDR3 region has the DNA TGTGCCTCTCGACCGGGACAGGAGTCAGCTTTCTTT.

The chain is built from TRBV10-1 and TRBJ1-4, with D possibly matching TRBD1 (5 bases). Trimming shortened V by 6 bases and J by 0 bases, and 14 bases separated the two germline ends. The CDR3 has 16 amino acids. Germline V gene lookup returns CDR1 WNHNN and CDR2 SYGVQD (reference sequence). The CDR3 DNA sequence: TGCGCCAGCAGCCAACAGGACCGCACAACTAATGAAAAACTGTTTTTT. As protein: CASSQQDRTTNEKLFF.

The sample holds a few counts of this clonotype. The chain carries TRBV10-3 and TRBJ1-1; tentative D call: TRBD1 (5 bases). The CDR3 has 14 amino acids. Germline V CDR1 and CDR2: ENHRY, SYGVKD. Trimming took 4 bases from V and 1 from J, leaving 10 bases between them. The CDR3 sequence: CAISADIGNTEAFF. The CDR3 DNA reads TGTGCCATCAGTGCGGACATTGGGAACACTGAAGCTTTCTTT.

In its sample, this clonotype was seen a few times. This sequence joins TRBV12-3 or TRBV12-4 and TRBJ1-5; D possibly corresponds to TRBD1 (5 bases). The CDR3 runs 15 residues. Trimming pared 4 bases from V and 2 bases from J, leaving 12 bases between. CDR3 nucleotides: TGTGCCAGCAGTTCGGGAGCGGGGGGCAATCAGCCCCAGCATTTT. The encoded protein is CASSSGAGGNQPQHF.